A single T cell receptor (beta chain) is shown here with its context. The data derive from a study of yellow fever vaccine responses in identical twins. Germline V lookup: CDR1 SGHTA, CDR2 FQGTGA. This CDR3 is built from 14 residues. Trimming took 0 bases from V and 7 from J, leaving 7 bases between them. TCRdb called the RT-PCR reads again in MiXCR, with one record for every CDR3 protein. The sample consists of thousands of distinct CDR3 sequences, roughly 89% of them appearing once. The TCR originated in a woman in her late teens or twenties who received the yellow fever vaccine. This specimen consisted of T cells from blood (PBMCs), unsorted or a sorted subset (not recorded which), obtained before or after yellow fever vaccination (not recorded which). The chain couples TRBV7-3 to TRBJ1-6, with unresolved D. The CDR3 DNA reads TGTGCCAGCAGCTTAACAACTAGAAATTCACCCCTCCACTTT. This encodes CASSLTTRNSPLHF.